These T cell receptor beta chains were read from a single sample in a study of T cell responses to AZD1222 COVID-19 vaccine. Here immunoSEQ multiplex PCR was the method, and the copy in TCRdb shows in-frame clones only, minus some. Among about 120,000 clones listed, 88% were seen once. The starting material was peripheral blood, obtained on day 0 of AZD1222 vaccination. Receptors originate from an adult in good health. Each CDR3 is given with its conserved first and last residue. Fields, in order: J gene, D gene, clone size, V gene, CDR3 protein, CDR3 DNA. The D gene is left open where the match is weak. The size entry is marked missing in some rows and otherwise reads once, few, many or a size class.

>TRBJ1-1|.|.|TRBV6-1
CASSDNTNTEAFF
TGTGCCAGCAGTGACAATACGAACACTGAAGCTTTCTTT
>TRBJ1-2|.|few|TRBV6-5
CASSLSLDTSNYGYTF
TGTGCCAGCAGTTTATCCCTTGACACTTCTAACTATGGCTACACCTTC
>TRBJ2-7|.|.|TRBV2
CASRGLAEQYF
TGTGCCAGTAGGGGCCTGGCCGAGCAGTACTTC
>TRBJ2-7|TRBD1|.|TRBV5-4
CASSLGDRGFEQYF
TGTGCCAGCAGCCTTGGGGACAGGGGCTTCGAGCAGTACTTC
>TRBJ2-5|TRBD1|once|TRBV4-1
CASSRGQGAETQYF
TGCGCCAGCAGCCGCGGACAGGGGGCGGAGACCCAGTACTTC
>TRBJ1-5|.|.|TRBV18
CASSPRTDSLLAQHF
TGTGCCAGCTCACCACGGACAGATTCGCTTCTGGCCCAGCATTTT
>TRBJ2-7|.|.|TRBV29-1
CSVGGDEQYF
TGCAGCGTTGGCGGGGACGAGCAGTACTTC
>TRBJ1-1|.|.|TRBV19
CASSIGAENTEAFF
TGTGCCAGTAGTATAGGCGCAGAGAACACTGAAGCTTTCTTT
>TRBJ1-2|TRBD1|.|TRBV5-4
CASSDPAGQGFDYTF
TGTGCCAGCAGCGACCCCGCGGGACAGGGGTTCGACTACACCTTC
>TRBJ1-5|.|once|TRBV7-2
CASSPGSYNQPQHF
TGTGCCAGCAGCCCGGGGTCCTACAATCAGCCCCAGCATTTT
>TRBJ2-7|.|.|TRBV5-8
CASSLGGSGYEQYF
TGTGCCAGCAGCTTGGGGGGGTCGGGCTACGAGCAGTACTTC
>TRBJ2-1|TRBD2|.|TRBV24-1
CATSRTTSGVNEQFF
TGTGCCACCAGTAGAACCACTAGCGGAGTCAATGAGCAGTTCTTC
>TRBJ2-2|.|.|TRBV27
CASSLTPLKAPGELFF
TGTGCCAGCAGTTTAACCCCACTGAAGGCCCCCGGGGAGCTGTTTTTT
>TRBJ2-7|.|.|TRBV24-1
CATSDSEAREQYF
TGTGCCACCAGTGATTCGGAGGCTAGGGAGCAGTACTTC
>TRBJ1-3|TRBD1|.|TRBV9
CASSQGDGNTIYF
TGTGCCAGCAGCCAGGGGGATGGAAACACCATATATTTT
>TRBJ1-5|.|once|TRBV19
CASSIERGPQHF
TGTGCCAGTAGTATTGAGCGGGGGCCCCAGCATTTT
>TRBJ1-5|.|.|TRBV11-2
CASSLTGGAQPQHF
TGTGCCAGCAGCCTAACGGGGGGGGCTCAGCCCCAGCATTTT
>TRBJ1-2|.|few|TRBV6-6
CASSYTGRAVGYTF
TGTGCCAGCAGTTACACGGGCAGGGCGGTTGGCTACACCTTC
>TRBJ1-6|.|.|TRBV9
CASSAWTGNFSPLHF
TGTGCCAGCAGCGCCTGGACGGGGAATTTTTCACCCCTCCACTTT
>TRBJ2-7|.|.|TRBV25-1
CASSDSHGSYEQYF
TGTGCCAGCAGTGACAGCCACGGCTCCTACGAGCAGTACTTC
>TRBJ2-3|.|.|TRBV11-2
CASSFATSARAPDTQYF
TGTGCCAGCAGCTTTGCGACGTCGGCTCGCGCGCCAGATACGCAGTATTTT
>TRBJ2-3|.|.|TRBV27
CASSLYRVSDTQYF
TGTGCCAGCAGTTTATACAGGGTTTCAGATACGCAGTATTTT
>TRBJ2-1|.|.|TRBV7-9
CASSLPLATRSSEQFF
TGTGCCAGCAGCCTGCCCCTAGCGACGCGATCGAGTGAGCAGTTCTTC
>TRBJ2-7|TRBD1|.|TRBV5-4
CASSYGQGTAYEQYF
TGTGCCAGCAGCTACGGACAGGGGACCGCGTACGAGCAGTACTTC
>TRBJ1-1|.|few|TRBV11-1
CASSSPGGTEAFF
TGTGCCAGCAGCTCGCCCGGGGGGACTGAAGCTTTCTTT
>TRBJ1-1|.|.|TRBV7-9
CASRLLGRTEAFF
TGTGCCAGCAGACTATTAGGGCGCACTGAAGCTTTCTTT
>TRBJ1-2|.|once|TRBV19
CASSIGPSYGYTF
TGTGCCAGTAGTATCGGGCCATCCTATGGCTACACCTTC
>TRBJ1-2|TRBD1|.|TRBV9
CASSVTQTGSGGYTF
TGTGCCAGCAGCGTAACCCAGACAGGGTCAGGGGGCTACACCTTC
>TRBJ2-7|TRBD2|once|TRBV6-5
CASRTWGLADEQYF
TGTGCCAGCAGGACTTGGGGACTAGCCGACGAGCAGTACTTC
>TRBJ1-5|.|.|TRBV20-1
CSAGLDIAQHF
TGCAGTGCTGGATTAGACATAGCCCAGCATTTT
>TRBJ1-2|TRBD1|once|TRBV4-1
CASSQGQGADYGYTF
TGCGCCAGCAGCCAAGGGCAGGGGGCCGACTATGGCTACACCTTC
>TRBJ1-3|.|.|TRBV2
CASSEDNSGNTIYF
TGTGCCAGCAGTGAAGACAACTCTGGAAACACCATATATTTT
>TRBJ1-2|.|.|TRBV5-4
CASSLGQSVYGYTF
TGTGCCAGCAGCTTGGGACAGTCCGTCTATGGCTACACCTTC
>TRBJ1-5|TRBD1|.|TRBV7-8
CASRKTGMRDNQPQHF
TGTGCCAGCAGAAAGACAGGGATGAGGGACAATCAGCCCCAGCATTTT
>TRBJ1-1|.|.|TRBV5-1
CASAPRGGTEAFF
TGCGCCAGCGCCCCTCGAGGGGGTACTGAAGCTTTCTTT
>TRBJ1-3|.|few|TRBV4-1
CASSQVRPGSGNTIYF
TGCGCCAGCAGCCAAGTTCGCCCGGGCTCTGGAAACACCATATATTTT
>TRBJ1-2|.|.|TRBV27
CASSLPAREDYTF
TGTGCCAGCAGTTTACCTGCCCGGGAGGACTACACCTTC
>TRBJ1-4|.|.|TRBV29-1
CSVYGGALNEKLFF
TGCAGCGTTTATGGAGGGGCACTTAATGAAAAACTGTTTTTT
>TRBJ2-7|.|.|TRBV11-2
CASSLAQGLGYEQYF
TGTGCCAGCAGCTTAGCCCAGGGGCTGGGCTACGAGCAGTACTTC
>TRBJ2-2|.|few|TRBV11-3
CASSLEGGGELFF
TGTGCCAGCAGCTTAGAAGGGGGAGGGGAGCTGTTTTTT
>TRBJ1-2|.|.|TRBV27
CASSPSLTGNYGYTF
TGTGCCAGCAGTCCTAGCCTGACAGGCAACTATGGCTACACCTTC
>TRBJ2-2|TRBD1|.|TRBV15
CATSRPGQGGSGELFF
TGTGCCACCAGCAGACCGGGACAGGGAGGTTCCGGGGAGCTGTTTTTT
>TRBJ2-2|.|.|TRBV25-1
CASSLTGELFF
TGTGCCAGCAGTCTGACAGGGGAGCTGTTTTTT
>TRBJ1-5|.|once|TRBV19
CASSTRGDQPQHF
TGTGCCAGTAGTACCCGCGGGGATCAGCCCCAGCATTTT
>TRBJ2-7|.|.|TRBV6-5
CASAYRRAYEQYF
TGTGCCAGCGCCTACAGGCGAGCCTACGAGCAGTACTTC
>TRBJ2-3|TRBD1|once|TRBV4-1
CASSHDTFGTGDTQYF
TGCGCCAGCAGCCACGATACCTTCGGGACAGGAGATACGCAGTATTTT
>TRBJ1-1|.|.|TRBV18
CASSPPLMRGTEAFF
TGTGCCAGCTCACCACCCCTTATGAGGGGCACTGAAGCTTTCTTT
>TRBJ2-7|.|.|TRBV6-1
CASSDEPLQGEQYF
TGTGCCAGCAGTGACGAACCGCTCCAAGGCGAGCAGTACTTC